The sequence of this T cell receptor (beta chain) was determined in a study of shared clonotypes between healthy human individuals. Study-level information: Each donor's CD8 memory used one plate, CD8 naive two, each CD4 subset three. Study-level results: Non-shared clonotypes were found to have lower generation probabilities than the clonotypes that were shared by all four of the sorted-subset donors.

Comment on this clone: Antigen: not known.

Execution of the assay was at deep level. Each PCR replicate from the sorted subsets contained about 200 ng DNA, which is around 30,000 T cell genomes. This table comes from immunoSEQ multiplex PCR, and its TCRdb copy is limited to in-frame clones, with some not included. Among some 2,500,000 clones listed, 90% to 95% were seen once. This clonotype originated in a man younger than 35 in good health. Some clones in this sample may be carry-over from other donors' samples. Material for sequencing was naive CD4+ T cells from PBMCs. The sample's subset: CD45RA+ positively selected.

CDR3 sequence: CASSPLGDAYNEQFF. CDR3 nucleotides: TGTGCCAGCTCACCACTCGGAGATGCCTACAATGAGCAGTTCTTC. The chain links TRBV18 to TRBJ2-1; D gene uncertain. V was trimmed by 1 base and J by 2 bases, leaving 9 bases between them. The CDR3 length is 15 residues. The germline CDR1 and CDR2 sequences are KGHSH and LQKENI.